The present TCR beta chain was sequenced within a study of human T cells and chemical hapten exposure. Across the study: 2% DPC applied to a roughly 2 cm by roughly 2 cm arm area sensitized donors.

Study-level findings and limits: The number of TCRs over 1 in 1000 frequency stayed unchanged after DPC.

The sample holds many counts of this clonotype. The target antigen is unknown. The CDR3 runs to 14 residues. Looked up from germline, CDR1 is SGHAT and CDR2 is FQNNGV. Trimming removed 5 bases from V and 1 base from J, with 11 bases in between. In TCRdb, the RACE reads were re-called with MiXCR into one record per CDR3 protein. The sample yields tens of thousands of distinct CDR3 sequences, 10% seen once. Time point denoted: patch test 1, 2 weeks after DPC sensitization. Treatment described: therapeutic diphenylcyclopropenone sensitization with weekly scalp DPC. Here the sequenced sample was whole blood, taken in connection with sensitization to the hapten diphenylcyclopropenone (DPC). The chain combines TRBV11-2 with TRBJ1-1, with no clear D. The TCR sequence derives from a woman aged 45-65 years with alopecia areata. Some clones in this sample may be carry-over from other donors' samples. This CDR3 is CASSPLGTNTEAFF. The CDR3 DNA sequence: TGTGCCAGCAGCCCCCTCGGCACGAACACTGAAGCTTTCTTT.